The 23 T cell receptor beta chains in this list originate from one sample, sequenced in a study of CD8 T cells in Susac syndrome. Random hexamers primed reverse transcription of about 0.45 to 1 ug RNA. TCRdb recomputed calls from the immunoSEQ multiplex PCR reads with MiXCR, one row per CDR3 protein. The table lists 170,000 or so distinct CDR3 sequences, around 96% of them singletons. Source material: CD8+ T cells from PBMCs. The receptors stem from a human donor with multiple sclerosis.

V and J are TRBV5-1 and TRBJ1-2, with 7 bases matching TRBD1. Germline V gene sequence: CDR1 SGHRS, CDR2 YFSETQ. This CDR3 is built from 17 residues. The junction had 12 bases not matched to a gene; V was cut back by 2 bases and J by 2 bases. The CDR3 spells CASSLIHGDSSNYGYTF. DNA of the CDR3: TGCGCCAGCAGCTTAATACACGGGGACAGCTCCAACTATGGCTACACCTTC.

This chain joins TRBV7-9 and TRBJ1-1; no clear D gene. CDR3 length: 11 amino acids. Germline V gives CDR1 SEHNR, CDR2 FQNEAQ (reference sequence). V was clipped by 3 bases and J by 7 bases, with 6 bases between them. The CDR3 here is CASSFMGEAFF. The CDR3 DNA reads TGTGCCAGCAGCTTTATGGGTGAAGCTTTCTTT. Full variable domain (outside the CDR3, taken from reference TRBV7-9 and TRBJ1-1): DTGVSQNPRHKITKRGQNVTFRCDPISEHNRLYWYRQTLGQGPEFLTYFQNEAQLEKSRLLSDRFSAERPKGSFSTLEIQRTEQGDSAMYLCASSFMGEAFFGQGTRLTVV.

The chain is built from TRBV28 and TRBJ2-7, with a possible D match to TRBD2 (5 bases). From germline, CDR1 is MDHEN and CDR2 SYDVKM. V was clipped by 8 bases and J by 1 base, with 9 bases between them. This CDR3 is 12 amino acids long. The CDR3 reads CASEGLSYEQYF. The DNA of the CDR3 is TGTGCCAGCGAGGGTCTTTCCTACGAGCAGTACTTC. The whole variable domain, filled in from reference TRBV28 and TRBJ2-7, reads DVKVTQSSRYLVKRTGEKVFLECVQDMDHENMFWYRQDPGLGLRLIYFSYDVKMKEKGDIPEGYSVSREKKERFSLILESASTNQTSMYLCASEGLSYEQYFGPGTRLTVT.

The gene calls are TRBV4-2 and TRBJ2-6; D ambiguous. V was shortened by 5 bases and J by 1 base, with 9 bases between the two germline ends. The germline CDR1 and CDR2 sequences are LGHNA and YNFKEQ. The CDR3 has 15 amino acids. The CDR3 sequence is CASSSLSSGANVLTF. The CDR3 DNA is TGTGCCAGCAGCTCCCTTTCGTCTGGGGCCAACGTCCTGACTTTC.

The chain uses TRBV5-1 and TRBJ2-1, with 10 bases aligning to TRBD2. The V gene's germline CDR1 is SGHRS and CDR2 YFSETQ. This CDR3 is built from 19 residues. Trimming removed 1 base from V and 5 bases from J; junction bases left unmatched: 15. The CDR3 bases are TGCGCCAGCAGCTTGTGGGCTAGCGGGAGAGAGGCCCTTAACAATGAGCAGTTCTTC. Translating it yields CASSLWASGREALNNEQFF.

The chain is built from TRBV29-1 and TRBJ1-2; possible D gene TRBD1, 6 bases. Germline CDR1 reads SQVTM; CDR2 reads ANQGSEA. Trimming removed 6 bases at V and 2 bases at J, with 19 bases between. CDR3 length equals 15 residues. CDR3 sequence reads: CSVRAGGPTNYGYTF. CDR3 DNA sequence: TGCAGCGTGCGGGCGGGGGGGCCTACAAACTATGGCTACACCTTC. The complete variable domain, with remaining parts taken from reference TRBV29-1 and TRBJ1-2, reads SAVISQKPSRDICQRGTSLTIQCQVDSQVTMMFWYRQQPGQSLTLIATANQGSEATYESGFVIDKFPISRPNLTFSTLTVSNMSPEDSSIYLCSVRAGGPTNYGYTFGSGTRLTVV.

CDR3 residues: CSARDWDSYEQYF. For the CDR3, the DNA is TGCAGTGCTAGAGACTGGGACTCCTACGAGCAGTACTTC. The chain couples TRBV20-1 to TRBJ2-7; D call uncertain. The V and J ends lost 0 bases and 0 bases respectively, with 6 bases between them. The germline V gene encodes CDR1 DFQATT and CDR2 SNEGSKA (reference sequence). This CDR3 comprises 13 residues.

The chain combines TRBV29-1 with TRBJ1-1; D gene uncertain. Germline lookup yields CDR1 SQVTM and CDR2 ANQGSEA. This CDR3 comprises 10 residues. The DNA for the CDR3 is TGCAGTGGGATTTCCACTGAAGCTTTCTTT. Translated, it gives CSGISTEAFF.

J is TRBJ2-1 and V is TRBV29-1; perhaps TRBD2 as D (6 bases). The V and J ends lost 8 bases and 9 bases respectively, with 26 bases between them. CDR1 is SQVTM and CDR2 is ANQGSEA in the germline V gene. The CDR3 spans 15 residues. The CDR3 nucleotides read TGCAGCCCCCCGGGGCAAGAGGGGAGGACCAGTGAGCAGTTCTTC. Its protein is CSPPGQEGRTSEQFF.

The CDR3 sequence is CASTSIQRGGNQPQHF. The DNA for the CDR3 is TGTGCCAGCACCTCCATCCAAAGGGGCGGGAATCAGCCCCAGCATTTT. The V and J genes are TRBV7-9 and TRBJ1-5; possibly TRBD1 for D (5 bases). This CDR3 has 16 residues. Trimming stripped 7 bases from V and 4 bases from J, with 20 bases between. Germline assignment: CDR1 SEHNR and CDR2 FQNEAQ (reference sequence).

V and J are TRBV20-1 and TRBJ2-7; the match to TRBD2 covers 7 bases. The ends lost 3 bases at V and 1 base at J; junction bases unmatched: 3. This CDR3 contains 13 residues. Looked up from germline, CDR1 is DFQATT and CDR2 is SNEGSKA (reference sequence). The CDR3 sequence is CSARGRESYEQYF. The CDR3 DNA sequence: TGCAGTGCTAGGGGGAGGGAATCCTACGAGCAGTACTTC.

This clonotype occurred once. The chain links TRBV25-1 to TRBJ2-5, with 10 bases lining up with TRBD1. With 4 bases clipped from V and 5 bases from J, the junction kept 4 bases outside the gene matches. Germline V lookup: CDR1 MGHDK, CDR2 SYGVNS. This CDR3 comprises 14 residues. CDR3 coding DNA: TGTGCCAGCAGTGGGGGACAGGGGTTGGAGACCCAGTACTTC. Amino acid sequence: CASSGGQGLETQYF.

The rearrangement links TRBV15 to TRBJ1-5; D unclear. The CDR3 length is 16 residues. Germline CDR1 is LNHNV and CDR2 is YYDKDF (reference sequence). Trimming removed 3 bases at V and 0 bases at J, with 12 bases between. CDR3 loop: CATSRRAVNSNQPQHF. The CDR3 bases are TGTGCCACCAGCAGGCGAGCTGTCAATAGCAATCAGCCCCAGCATTTT.

This clonotype was picked up one time. CDR3: CASSPPTDPYEQYF. Here the CDR3 DNA reads TGTGCCAGCAGCCCACCAACAGATCCCTACGAGCAGTACTTC. The chain employs TRBV7-2 and TRBJ2-7; no firm D call. This CDR3 contains 14 residues. The germline V and J ends were trimmed by 5 bases and 2 bases, with 13 bases remaining between them. Germline CDR1 reads SGHTA; CDR2 reads FQGNSA.

This chain connects TRBV2 to TRBJ2-3; TRBD2 agrees at 11 bases. V lost 7 bases and J lost 0; bases outside the gene matches: 3. There are 15 residues in the CDR3. Germline V lookup: CDR1 SNHLY, CDR2 FYNNEI. CDR3 protein: CASTRTSGSTDTQYF. CDR3 nucleotide sequence: TGTGCCAGCACTCGGACTAGCGGGAGCACAGATACGCAGTATTTT.

This chain links TRBV20-1 with TRBJ2-3, with D perhaps assigned TRBD1 or TRBD2 (5 bases each). V was clipped by 5 bases and J by 1 base, with 16 bases between them. The CDR3 totals 15 residues. Germline assignment: CDR1 DFQATT and CDR2 SNEGSKA (reference sequence). The CDR3: CSAEMRGDGTDTQYF. The CDR3 nucleotides read TGCAGTGCTGAGATGAGGGGAGATGGCACAGATACGCAGTATTTT.

Concerning this clonotype itself: One end of the junction varies from germline; a read error may be responsible. CDR3 loop: CSVPGGSHEQYF. CDR3 DNA sequence: TGCAGCGTTCCCGGGGGCTCCCACGAGCAGTACTTC. The gene calls are TRBV29-1 and TRBJ2-7; D may correspond to TRBD1 or TRBD2 (6 bases each). This CDR3 is built from 12 residues. Germline V CDR1 and CDR2: SQVTM, ANQGSEA.

V is TRBV28 and J is TRBJ2-3; no definite D call. CDR3 length equals 12 residues. Trimming stripped 5 bases from V and 6 bases from J, with 9 bases between. Per germline, CDR1 MDHEN and CDR2 SYDVKM. The CDR3 protein is CASSPLWDTQYF. The CDR3 DNA reads TGTGCCAGCAGTCCCCTTTGGGATACGCAGTATTTT.

V usage is TRBV6-5 and J usage is TRBJ1-5, with a weak D call TRBD1 (6 bases). CDR3 length: 14 residues. CDR1 MNHEY and CDR2 SVGAGI come from the germline V gene. V was pared by 2 bases and J by 2 bases, with 7 bases between. This chain's CDR3 is CASSYNRGNQPQHF. The DNA for the CDR3 is TGTGCCAGCAGTTACAACAGGGGCAATCAGCCCCAGCATTTT.

This chain joins TRBV14 and TRBJ2-3, with D unclear. This CDR3 is 15 amino acids long. Germline CDR1 reads SGHDN; CDR2 reads FVKESK. Between the trimmed V and J ends, which lost 4 bases and 2 bases, there was a span of 13 bases. DNA for the CDR3: TGTGCCAGCAGCCCCCATCCGAAGAACACAGATACGCAGTATTTT. This translates into CASSPHPKNTDTQYF.

V and J are TRBV19 and TRBJ2-7, with D possibly TRBD1 on 5 matching bases. Per the germline V gene, CDR1 is LNHDA and CDR2 is SQIVND (reference sequence). The germline V and J ends were trimmed by 2 bases and 4 bases, with 6 bases remaining between them. This CDR3 is 12 amino acids long. The CDR3 loop is CASSIQGYEQYF. DNA of the CDR3: TGTGCCAGTAGTATACAGGGATACGAGCAGTACTTC.

The chain joins TRBV20-1 to TRBJ2-3, with D possibly matching TRBD1 (6 bases). The CDR3 runs to 15 residues. V was cut by 6 bases and J by 2 bases, with 18 bases left in between. Germline assignment: CDR1 DFQATT and CDR2 SNEGSKA (reference sequence). The CDR3 reads CSAQGRRTITDTQYF. The DNA for the CDR3 is TGCAGTGCCCAGGGGCGGAGGACCATCACAGATACGCAGTATTTT.

This rearrangement joins TRBV6-1 to TRBJ2-7; no reliable D call. The germline V gene encodes CDR1 MNHNS and CDR2 SASEGT. The CDR3 consists of 11 residues. Trimming pared 7 bases from V and 6 bases from J, leaving 10 bases between. The CDR3 reads CASTRLGEQYF. For the CDR3, the DNA is TGTGCCAGCACGAGATTAGGCGAGCAGTACTTC.